The 25 T cell receptor beta chains below all came from one sample that was sequenced in a study of persistence of HIV-infected CD4 T cells. An overlapping HIV-1 Gag peptide pool stimulated these cells at roughly 0.97 ug/peptide/mL. CD40L/CD69 double-negative CD45RO-high memory CD4+ T cells were collected. Sequencing used immunoSEQ version 4 in survey mode. Only in-frame clones appear in the TCRdb table, and some are missing; sequencing was by immunoSEQ multiplex PCR. The table includes about 36,000 clones, over 75% detected once. For these TCRs, the target antigens are not known. The sequences come from cultured CD4+ T cells from PBMCs, collected from a patient who received antiretroviral therapy. The source is an adult with HIV. The donor label of this sample is uncertain.

The J gene is TRBJ2-7, the V gene TRBV21-1; the tabulated D call, TRBD1, remains unverified against the DNA. TRBV21-1 is a pseudogene locus. The CDR3 consists of 16 residues. The DNA of the CDR3 is TGTGCCAGCATGGAGGGACAGGGGGGACGGAGCTACGAGCAGTACTTC. Its protein is CASMEGQGGRSYEQYF.

J is TRBJ2-7 and V is TRBV28, with 7 bases that match TRBD1. The CDR3 has 15 amino acids. CDR1 is MDHEN, CDR2 SYDVKM, per germline. The ends lost 9 bases at V and 7 bases at J; junction bases unmatched: 18. The chain's CDR3 is CASNIRGLGLKEQYF. The DNA of the CDR3 is TGTGCCAGTAATATCAGGGGGTTAGGATTGAAAGAGCAGTACTTC. Full variable domain (remainder filled in from reference TRBV28 and TRBJ2-7): DVKVTQSSRYLVKRTGEKVFLECVQDMDHENMFWYRQDPGLGLRLIYFSYDVKMKEKGDIPEGYSVSREKKERFSLILESASTNQTSMYLCASNIRGLGLKEQYFGPGTRLTVT.

This sequence joins TRBV10-3 and TRBJ2-7, with a possible D match to TRBD1 (6 bases). Trimming shortened V by 0 bases and J by 2 bases, and 8 bases separated the two germline ends. The CDR3 length is 14 residues. CDR1 is ENHRY, CDR2 SYGVKD, per germline. CDR3 sequence (DNA): TGTGCCATCAGTGAGTCCAGGGACACCTACGAGCAGTACTTC. The encoded protein is CAISESRDTYEQYF.

The chain recombines TRBV28 with TRBJ2-7; D not resolved. V lost 2 bases and J 4 bases, leaving 9 bases between the germline ends. The CDR3 extends over 13 amino acids. Per germline, CDR1 MDHEN and CDR2 SYDVKM. DNA for the CDR3: TGTGCCAGCAGTTTAAAACTTTATTACGAGCAGTACTTC. Translating it yields CASSLKLYYEQYF.

V is TRBV7-6 and J is TRBJ2-3, with D possibly TRBD2 on 6 matching bases. The CDR3 runs to 15 residues. Trimming removed 1 base from V and 2 bases from J, with 10 bases in between. The germline V gene has CDR1 SGHVS and CDR2 FNYEAQ. The DNA of the CDR3 is TGTGCCAGCAGCTTAGTGGGGGGATTCACAGATACGCAGTATTTT. As protein: CASSLVGGFTDTQYF. The full variable domain, its missing parts supplied by reference TRBV7-6 and TRBJ2-3, is GAGVSQSPRYKVTKRGQDVALRCDPISGHVSLYWYRQALGQGPEFLTYFNYEAQQDKSGLPNDRFSAERPEGSISTLTIQRTEQRDSAMYRCASSLVGGFTDTQYFGPGTRLTVL.

The chain uses TRBV9 and TRBJ1-3; D unclear. Germline CDR1 reads SGDLS; CDR2 reads YYNGEE. CDR3 size: 13 residues. The germline V and J ends were trimmed by 5 bases and 0 bases, with 6 bases remaining between them. The DNA of the CDR3 is TGTGCCAGCAGTTTGGACTCTGGAAACACCATATATTTT. The encoded protein is CASSLDSGNTIYF.

The chain recombines TRBV5-1 with TRBJ2-3, with TRBD2 matching over 12 bases. The CDR3 has 16 residues. V lost 4 bases, J lost 1 base, and 4 bases stayed unmatched. Germline CDR1 and CDR2: SGHRS and YFSETQ. The CDR3 bases are TGCGCCAGCAGCGGGGGGACTAGCGGGCGCACAGATACGCAGTATTTT. Protein: CASSGGTSGRTDTQYF.

This clone was observed a single time. The chain carries TRBV7-3 and TRBJ2-4, with D possibly TRBD2 on 6 matching bases. Germline CDR1 is SGHTA and CDR2 is FQGTGA. There are 16 residues in the CDR3. The ends were cut back, 5 bases at V and 6 bases at J, with 20 bases in the middle. CDR3 nucleotides: TGTGCCAGCAGCCCCTCCGGGGGACCTGGCGGAAACATTCAGTACTTC. This encodes CASSPSGGPGGNIQYF.

This clone was counted a few times. This chain's CDR3 is CASSYYRNTEAFF. The CDR3 DNA follows: TGTGCCAGCAGTTATTACCGGAACACTGAAGCTTTCTTT. The chain recombines TRBV12-3 or TRBV12-4 with TRBJ1-1; D ambiguous. CDR3 length: 13 amino acids. Trimming took off 4 bases at V and 1 base at J, with 7 bases between the two ends.

The chain employs TRBV2 and TRBJ2-7; 9 bases map to TRBD1. The ends lost 8 bases at V and 8 bases at J; junction bases unmatched: 13. This CDR3 contains 14 residues. Germline-derived CDR1 and CDR2 are SNHLY and FYNNEI. The CDR3 sequence: CASCLQDRGHQQYF. The DNA for the CDR3 is TGTGCCAGCTGTTTACAGGACAGGGGTCACCAGCAGTACTTC.

V and J are TRBV4-2 and TRBJ2-3, with 12 nucleotides matching TRBD2. Per the germline V gene, CDR1 is LGHNA and CDR2 is YNFKEQ. V lost 2 bases to trimming and J lost 6 bases; unmatched junction nucleotides: 9. The length of the CDR3 is 17 residues. CDR3 sequence: CASSQLWTSGVLDTQYF. CDR3 bases: TGTGCCAGCAGCCAACTATGGACTAGCGGGGTGCTTGATACGCAGTATTTT.

This clone was recorded a few times. V gene TRBV7-2 combines with J gene TRBJ1-6, with no clear D. Germline V gene lookup returns CDR1 SGHTA and CDR2 FQGNSA. The CDR3 contains 14 residues. Trimming removed 2 bases at V and 4 bases at J, with 6 bases between. DNA for the CDR3: TGTGCCAGCAGCTTACCCGGTTATAATTCACCCCTCCACTTT. This sequence encodes CASSLPGYNSPLHF.

In its sample, this clone was seen a few times. The rearrangement joins TRBV6-5 to TRBJ2-2, with TRBD1 as a possible D gene (5 bases). Trimming stripped 2 bases from V and 2 bases from J, with 9 bases between. Germline loops: CDR1 MNHEY, CDR2 SVGAGI. CDR3 length: 15 amino acids. The CDR3 bases are TGTGCCAGCAGTTACCTTAGGGGTAACACCGGGGAGCTGTTTTTT. Translation: CASSYLRGNTGELFF.

V usage is TRBV29-1 and J usage is TRBJ1-5; D possibly corresponds to TRBD1 (6 bases). CDR1 and CDR2 (germline): SQVTM, ANQGSEA. V was pared by 4 bases and J by 7 bases, with 20 bases between. CDR3 size: 15 residues. The chain's CDR3 is CSVGAHAGDRQPQHF. CDR3 bases: TGCAGCGTTGGGGCCCACGCAGGGGACCGGCAGCCCCAGCATTTT.

The chain couples TRBV19 to TRBJ2-3; a weak D match, TRBD1 (5 bases). There are 16 residues in the CDR3. CDR1 is LNHDA, CDR2 SQIVND, per germline (reference sequence). V was shortened by 5 bases and J by 1 base, with 16 bases between the two germline ends. In nucleotides, the CDR3 is TGTGCCAGTAGTCCCCCAGGCAGGGCCCGCACAGATACGCAGTATTTT. Its protein is CASSPPGRARTDTQYF.

V gene TRBV6-4 combines with J gene TRBJ1-6; D unresolved. The ends were cut back, 2 bases at V and 2 bases at J, with 4 bases in the middle. In germline, CDR1 is MRHNA, CDR2 SNTAGT. The CDR3 extends over 14 amino acids. The CDR3 reads CASSDGTYNSPLHF. DNA of the CDR3: TGTGCCAGCAGTGACGGGACCTATAATTCACCCCTCCACTTT.

The gene calls are TRBV25-1 and TRBJ2-2; the D gene is possibly TRBD2 (5 bases). V dropped 3 bases and J dropped 3 bases, with 11 bases sitting between them. The CDR3 length is 15 residues. Germline V gene sequence: CDR1 MGHDK, CDR2 SYGVNS. The CDR3 DNA sequence: TGTGCCAGCAGTGACCCGCTAGCTGACACCGGGGAGCTGTTTTTT. This gives the protein CASSDPLADTGELFF.

This chain connects TRBV7-8 to TRBJ1-5, with D possibly being TRBD1 (6 bases). There are 14 residues in the CDR3. CDR1 and CDR2 (germline): SGHVS, FQNEAQ. V was shortened by 1 base and J by 5 bases, with 9 bases between the two germline ends. The CDR3 protein is CASSLGDTYQPQHF. The CDR3 nucleotides are TGTGCCAGCAGCTTAGGGGACACCTATCAGCCCCAGCATTTT.

This clone was counted only a few times. The rearrangement links TRBV18 to TRBJ2-5; D is undetermined. With 6 bases removed from V and 3 bases from J, the gap between germline ends came to 14 bases. CDR1 KGHSH and CDR2 LQKENI come from the germline V gene. This CDR3 contains 14 residues. CDR3 bases: TGTGCCAGCTCCGCTGGGCCCCCCGAAGAGACCCAGTACTTC. Translation: CASSAGPPEETQYF.

The J gene is TRBJ2-2, the V gene TRBV7-3, with TRBD1 as a possible D gene (6 bases). The V gene's germline CDR1 is SGHTA and CDR2 FQGTGA. The CDR3 is 15 residues long. The germline V and J ends were trimmed by 5 bases and 2 bases, with 12 bases remaining between them. The CDR3 loop reads CASSRTETNTGELFF. The CDR3 DNA reads as TGTGCCAGCAGCCGGACAGAGACTAACACCGGGGAGCTGTTTTTT.

The V call is TRBV7-2, the J call TRBJ2-7; 14 bases line up with TRBD2. The ends lost 1 base at V and 3 bases at J; junction bases unmatched: 2. This CDR3 comprises 16 residues. Germline CDR1 and CDR2: SGHTA and FQGNSA. This chain's CDR3 is CASSLEGTSGGYEQYF. CDR3 in DNA: TGTGCCAGCAGCTTAGAAGGGACTAGCGGGGGCTACGAGCAGTACTTC.

The chain combines TRBV7-2 with TRBJ2-3; D is unresolved. The CDR3 has 14 amino acids. Trimming pared 4 bases from V and 4 bases from J, leaving 12 bases between. Germline CDR1 and CDR2: SGHTA and FQGNSA. CDR3 sequence reads: CASSSNGRSDTQYF. CDR3 nucleotides: TGTGCCAGCAGCTCCAATGGACGGTCAGATACGCAGTATTTT.

J is TRBJ1-3 and V is TRBV28; D is unresolved. Germline CDR1 is MDHEN and CDR2 is SYDVKM. This CDR3 comprises 15 residues. With 3 bases removed from V and 6 bases from J, the gap between germline ends came to 15 bases. The CDR3 DNA follows: TGTGCCAGCAGTTTTTCGGTGATAAAAGTAAACACCATATATTTT. Translation: CASSFSVIKVNTIYF.

The rearrangement uses TRBV19 and TRBJ2-3, with TRBD2 matching over 8 bases. CDR1 is LNHDA, CDR2 SQIVND, per germline (reference sequence). This CDR3 contains 14 residues. V lost 5 bases and J lost 6; bases outside the gene matches: 7. In nucleotides, the CDR3 is TGTGCCAGTAGTCCCCCGGGGGGGTTTGATACGCAGTATTTT. It translates to CASSPPGGFDTQYF.

This sequence joins TRBV27 and TRBJ1-2; 8 nucleotides align to TRBD1. Germline CDR1 and CDR2: MNHEY and SMNVEV (reference sequence). This CDR3 spans 17 amino acids. V lost 3 bases, J lost 7 bases, and 16 bases stayed unmatched. The CDR3 sequence is CASSFSAIRDRPGGYTF. CDR3 nucleotide sequence: TGTGCCAGCAGTTTTTCGGCTATCCGGGACAGGCCGGGTGGCTACACCTTC.